This TCR beta chain was recorded in a study of OX40 agonist ivuxolimab in advanced cancers. Study-wide background: Under the entry rules, prior anti-PD-1, anti-PD-L1 or anti-CTLA-4 therapy was allowed, and approximately 40% had some.

A note on this clone: Its antigen is still unknown.

Here immunoSEQ multiplex PCR was the method, and the copy in TCRdb shows in-frame clones only, minus some. The data show over 85,000 clones, over 75% seen once. Study conclusions and caveats: Clonal expansion was seen in CD4+ and CD8+ blood T cells by week 6 at 0.1 to 3.0 mg/kg.

Excluded were patients having autoimmune disease history or systemic immunosuppression. Germline values: CDR1 SGHTA, CDR2 FQGTGA. The CDR3 is made up of 15 amino acids. The V segment lost 6 bases and the J segment 6 bases; nucleotides outside the gene matches: 11. Material: CD4+ or CD8+ T cells sorted from blood, obtained in a trial of the OX40 agonist ivuxolimab. This TCR was sampled from an adult with an advanced solid tumor such as melanoma, head and neck, liver or kidney cancer. The genes are TRBV7-3 and TRBJ2-3; 8 bases are shared with TRBD1. The CDR3 bases are TGTGCCAGCAGGCAGGGGGCGGGTCGCCACGATACGCAGTATTTT. It encodes CASRQGAGRHDTQYF.